These 27 T cell receptor beta chains were all obtained from the same sample, sequenced in a study of T-cell memory formation after mild COVID-19. Each CDR3 protein is one row after TCRdb ran MiXCR on the 5' RACE reads. The repertoire includes about 180,000 distinct CDR3 sequences, around 15% of them detected once, and about 2.1% sits in the top ten. Input material: PBMCs or a T cell subset sorted from them (not recorded which). These receptors were obtained from an adult woman who had mild COVID-19 (a few samples of this study predate the infection). Cell type and time point are not known.

The J gene is TRBJ2-7, the V gene TRBV12-3 or TRBV12-4; the match to TRBD2 covers 15 bases. Unmatched junction bases numbered 5, after V lost 7 bases and J lost 7 bases. The CDR3 is 14 residues long. DNA of the CDR3: TGTGCCAGCACAGGGACTAGCGGGAGGAATGAGCAGTACTTC. Protein product: CASTGTSGRNEQYF.

This chain joins TRBV6-5 and TRBJ2-7; D not resolved. The length of the CDR3 is 12 residues. V was shortened by 6 bases and J by 5 bases, with 11 bases between the two germline ends. The germline V gene has CDR1 MNHEY and CDR2 SVGAGI. The CDR3 coding sequence is TGTGCCAGCAGGACCACCGTCCACGAGCAGTACTTC. As protein: CASRTTVHEQYF.

This chain links TRBV7-2 with TRBJ1-3, with TRBD1 matching 7 bases. The germline CDR1 and CDR2 sequences are SGHTA and FQGNSA. V trimming: 5 bases; J trimming: 0 bases; junction bases outside the gene matches: 4. This CDR3 comprises 15 residues. CDR3 amino acids: CASSGDRASGNTIYF. The CDR3 nucleotides read TGTGCCAGCAGCGGTGACAGGGCCTCTGGAAACACCATATATTTT.

The chain carries TRBV5-1 and TRBJ2-3; 14 bases are a match to TRBD2. The CDR3 has 17 amino acids. Unmatched junction bases numbered 9, after V lost 7 bases and J lost 2 bases. CDR1 is SGHRS, CDR2 YFSETQ, per germline. CDR3 in DNA: TGCGCCAGCGTTCCGGGACTAGCGGGAGTTACCACAGATACGCAGTATTTT. Encoded protein: CASVPGLAGVTTDTQYF.

This sequence joins TRBV10-2 and TRBJ1-6; D gene ambiguous. Germline V lookup: CDR1 WSHSY, CDR2 SAAADI. The germline V and J ends were trimmed by 2 bases and 0 bases, with 11 bases remaining between them. CDR3 size: 17 residues. The CDR3 here is CASSEVSGSSYNSPLHF. CDR3 bases: TGCGCCAGCAGTGAGGTGTCGGGTAGCTCCTATAATTCACCCCTCCACTTT.

V gene TRBV7-8 combines with J gene TRBJ1-3; no reliable D call. Germline V lookup: CDR1 SGHVS, CDR2 FQNEAQ. CDR3 size: 14 residues. V dropped 2 bases and J dropped 2 bases, with 7 bases sitting between them. In DNA form, the CDR3 reads TGTGCCAGCAGCTTAACGCCGACTGGAAACACCATATATTTT. It yields the protein CASSLTPTGNTIYF.

The chain combines TRBV12-3 or TRBV12-4 with TRBJ1-2; a possible D gene is TRBD1 (6 bases). V shed 5 bases and J shed 2 bases, with 21 bases lying between them. This CDR3 comprises 17 residues. The DNA of the CDR3 is TGTGCCAGCAGTCCCCCCGGCTCAGGGGCGAAAAACTATGGCTACACCTTC. It specifies CASSPPGSGAKNYGYTF.

The V gene is TRBV12-3 or TRBV12-4, the J gene TRBJ1-6; D perhaps matches TRBD1 (5 bases). Trimming cost V 1 base and J 17 bases, with 12 bases left between them. CDR3 length: 12 amino acids. The CDR3 DNA sequence: TGTGCCAGCAGTTTAGAGGGACTAAATTTCCACTTT. Translation gives CASSLEGLNFHF.

This rearrangement joins TRBV3-1 to TRBJ2-1; TRBD2 matches at 8 bases. The CDR3 covers 16 residues. V shed 1 base and J 6 bases; nucleotides not matched to a gene: 8. CDR1 is LGHDT and CDR2 is YNNKEL in the germline V gene (reference sequence). CDR3 loop: CASSQGGGLTFNEQFF. Here the CDR3 DNA reads TGTGCCAGCAGCCAAGGCGGGGGGCTAACTTTCAATGAGCAGTTCTTC.

This chain links TRBV2 with TRBJ2-7, with a possible D match to TRBD2 (5 bases). This CDR3 comprises 10 residues. V lost 8 bases and J lost 4, with 6 bases in between. Germline V gene data show CDR1 as SNHLY and CDR2 as FYNNEI. For the CDR3, the DNA is TGTGCCAGCGACTATTACGAGCAGTACTTC. Its protein product is CASDYYEQYF.

The chain couples TRBV7-9 to TRBJ2-2; the match to TRBD1 covers 7 bases. The V gene's germline CDR1 is SEHNR and CDR2 FQNEAQ (reference sequence). This CDR3 comprises 15 residues. The V segment lost 4 bases and the J segment 0 bases; nucleotides outside the gene matches: 2. In DNA, the CDR3 is TGTGCCAGCAGCTCTCAGGGGGCGAACACCGGGGAGCTGTTTTTT. Translation: CASSSQGANTGELFF.

This chain connects TRBV24-1 to TRBJ2-2; no clear D. V lost 3 bases and J lost 6, with 7 bases in between. Germline V gene data show CDR1 as KGHDR and CDR2 as SFDVKD. This CDR3 has 13 residues. Written as DNA, the CDR3 is TGTGCCACCAGTGATCCTGCGGCCGGGGAGCTGTTTTTT. This codes for CATSDPAAGELFF.

This clonotype appeared a few times. The CDR3 here is CASRETGAANTGELFF. In DNA form, the CDR3 reads TGTGCCAGCAGAGAGACAGGGGCCGCGAACACCGGGGAGCTGTTTTTT. The rearrangement links TRBV27 to TRBJ2-2; 8 nucleotides match TRBD1. The V gene's germline CDR1 is MNHEY and CDR2 SMNVEV (reference sequence). This CDR3 contains 16 residues. V was clipped by 6 bases and J by 0 bases; unmatched bases: 6.

This clonotype turned up a few times. This chain connects TRBV2 to TRBJ2-7; 10 positions match TRBD2. The germline V gene encodes CDR1 SNHLY and CDR2 FYNNEI. With 5 bases clipped from V and 3 bases from J, the junction kept 4 bases outside the gene matches. The CDR3 sequence is 14 residues long. The CDR3 bases are TGTGCCAGCAGTTCCGGGACTAGCGTCTACGAGCAGTACTTC. Translation: CASSSGTSVYEQYF.

The chain links TRBV20-1 to TRBJ2-7; TRBD1 might be the D (6 bases). Germline V gene data show CDR1 as DFQATT and CDR2 as SNEGSKA (reference sequence). V lost 0 bases and J 0 bases, leaving 15 bases between the germline ends. The CDR3 loop spans 16 amino acids. CDR3 sequence: CSARDLDRTYSYEQYF. The CDR3 bases are TGCAGTGCTAGAGACCTAGACAGGACCTACTCCTACGAGCAGTACTTC.

A few counts support this clonotype. This chain connects TRBV12-3 or TRBV12-4 to TRBJ1-5; no clear D gene. The germline V and J ends were trimmed by 6 bases and 8 bases, with 11 bases remaining between them. The CDR3 consists of 12 residues. CDR3: CASSPIWEPQHF. CDR3 DNA sequence: TGTGCCAGCAGCCCGATCTGGGAGCCCCAGCATTTT.

The V call is TRBV27, the J call TRBJ2-7; 9 bases match TRBD1. The CDR3 runs to 14 residues. The V gene's germline CDR1 is MNHEY and CDR2 SMNVEV (reference sequence). V was pared by 5 bases and J by 6 bases, with 8 bases of the junction left unmatched. The CDR3 loop is CASSPNRGQGEQYF. DNA of the CDR3: TGTGCCAGCAGTCCCAACAGGGGGCAGGGCGAGCAGTACTTC.

V gene TRBV29-1 combines with J gene TRBJ2-7, with TRBD1 identical over 8 bases. The CDR3 covers 13 residues. V lost 7 bases and J lost 3; bases outside the gene matches: 8. Germline values: CDR1 SQVTM, CDR2 ANQGSEA. Here the CDR3 DNA reads TGCAGCGGAGCCCAGGGGGCGGGCTACGAGCAGTACTTC. Translating it yields CSGAQGAGYEQYF.

In nucleotides, the CDR3 is TGTGCCAGCAGCTTTTCGACCCTGAGCTCCTACGAGCAGTACTTC. Its protein is CASSFSTLSSYEQYF. This chain links TRBV5-8 with TRBJ2-7, with D uncertain. V dropped 2 bases and J dropped 0 bases, with 12 bases sitting between them. The length of the CDR3 is 15 residues. Germline V CDR1 and CDR2: SGHTS, YDEGEE.

The rearrangement uses TRBV4-2 and TRBJ2-5; D might be TRBD1 (6 bases). Germline lookup yields CDR1 LGHNA and CDR2 YNFKEQ. The CDR3 is 13 amino acids. The V end was cut by 0 bases, the J end by 7 bases, with 9 bases between. The CDR3 sequence is CASSQDVGGTQYF. CDR3 sequence (DNA): TGTGCCAGCAGCCAAGATGTAGGGGGGACCCAGTACTTC.

V usage is TRBV13 and J usage is TRBJ2-5; D is undetermined. CDR3 length equals 14 residues. Per germline, CDR1 PRHDT and CDR2 FYEKMQ (reference sequence). V gave up 6 bases and J gave up 3 bases, with 14 bases separating them. DNA of the CDR3: TGTGCCAGCAGTAGGGAAGGGAAAGAAGAGACCCAGTACTTC. Protein sequence: CASSREGKEETQYF.

This clonotype was recorded many times. This chain links TRBV5-1 with TRBJ2-7; 13 bases are a match to TRBD2. CDR1 is SGHRS, CDR2 YFSETQ, per germline. Trimming cost V 5 bases and J 5 bases; bases outside gene matches: 4. The CDR3 has 14 residues. The CDR3: CASRWTSGSNEQYF. CDR3 bases: TGCGCCAGCAGGTGGACTAGCGGGAGCAACGAGCAGTACTTC.

The chain uses TRBV29-1 and TRBJ2-3; D perhaps matches TRBD2 (6 bases). The CDR3 contains 14 residues. Germline V lookup: CDR1 SQVTM, CDR2 ANQGSEA. V gave up 4 bases and J gave up 0 bases, with 11 bases separating them. Here the CDR3 reads CSVVRGTSTDTQYF. CDR3 sequence (DNA): TGCAGCGTTGTTCGTGGGACTAGCACAGATACGCAGTATTTT.

This clonotype ranks as medium-sized. The junction departs from the called germline gene at one end, perhaps through a read error. The chain links TRBV11-2 to TRBJ2-7, with D possibly being TRBD1 (6 bases). The germline V gene encodes CDR1 SGHAT and CDR2 FQNNGV. The CDR3 spans 14 residues. The CDR3 nucleotides are TGTGCCAGCAGTTTAGAGAGGGGGAGCTACGAGCAGTACTTC. Translated: CASSLERGSYEQYF.

This clonotype was seen more than once but under ten times. The rearrangement uses TRBV6-6 and TRBJ1-1, with unresolved D. Germline CDR1 reads MNHNY; CDR2 reads SVGAGI (reference sequence). V was shortened by 0 bases and J by 1 base, with 6 bases between the two germline ends. The length of the CDR3 is 14 residues. This CDR3 reads CASSYSVGNTEAFF. In DNA form, the CDR3 reads TGTGCCAGCAGTTACTCAGTGGGGAACACTGAAGCTTTCTTT.

This clonotype was seen a few times. This sequence joins TRBV9 and TRBJ2-1; 7 bases are a match to TRBD2. Germline V CDR1 and CDR2: SGDLS, YYNGEE. The V segment lost 0 bases and the J segment 0 bases; nucleotides outside the gene matches: 3. CDR3 length equals 16 residues. CDR3 nucleotide sequence: TGTGCCAGCAGCGTAGCTGGCGGGAGCTCCTACAATGAGCAGTTCTTC. Translated, it gives CASSVAGGSSYNEQFF.

This clonotype was counted only a few times. V usage is TRBV4-2 and J usage is TRBJ2-3; 7 bases fit TRBD2. V lost 1 base, J lost 1 base, and 5 bases stayed unmatched. CDR1 and CDR2 (germline): LGHNA, YNFKEQ. The CDR3 is made up of 16 amino acids. In nucleotides, the CDR3 is TGTGCCAGCAGCCAAGGAGGGGCGGGGGGCACAGATACGCAGTATTTT. Translated: CASSQGGAGGTDTQYF.